This note documents a single T cell receptor beta chain sequence. Its antigen is still unknown. TCRdb used MiXCR to reprocess the 5' RACE reads, holding one entry per CDR3 protein. This sample has approximately 240,000 distinct CDR3 sequences, with over 15% found just once. The record originates from a study of T-cell memory formation after mild COVID-19. Study in general: TCR clusters largely stayed donor specific. Points from the study as a whole: The finding that pre-infection memory included some responding clones suggested that cross-reactive memory joined. Contracting CD4+ clones were located mainly in CM and EM, and CD8+ clones in EMRA.

This receptor was identified in a man aged 18-30 years who had mild COVID-19 (a few samples of this study predate the infection). Cell type and time point are not known. The sample consisted of PBMCs or a T cell subset sorted from them (not recorded which).

This chain's CDR3 is CASSSEGGLQTQYF. The CDR3 DNA is TGTGCCAGCAGCAGTGAGGGGGGGCTCCAGACCCAGTACTTC. The chain carries TRBV3-1 and TRBJ2-5; TRBD2 might be the D (7 bases). This CDR3 spans 14 amino acids. CDR1 and CDR2 from the germline V gene are LGHDT and YNNKEL (reference sequence). V was cut by 5 bases and J by 6 bases, with 16 bases left in between.